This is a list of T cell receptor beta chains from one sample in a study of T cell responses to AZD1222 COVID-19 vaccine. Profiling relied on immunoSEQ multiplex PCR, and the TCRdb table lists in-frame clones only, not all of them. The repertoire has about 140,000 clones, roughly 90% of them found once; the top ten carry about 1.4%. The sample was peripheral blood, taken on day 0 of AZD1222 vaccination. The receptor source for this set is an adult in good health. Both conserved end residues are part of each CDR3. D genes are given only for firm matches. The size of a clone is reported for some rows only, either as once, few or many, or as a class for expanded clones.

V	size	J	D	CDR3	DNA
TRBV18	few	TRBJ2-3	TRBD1	CASSPAETGEGTDTQYF	TGTGCCAGCTCACCAGCTGAGACAGGGGAAGGCACAGATACGCAGTATTTT
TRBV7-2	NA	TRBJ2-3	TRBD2	CASSLGLAGGVADTQYF	TGTGCCAGCAGCTTGGGACTAGCGGGAGGTGTTGCAGATACGCAGTATTTT
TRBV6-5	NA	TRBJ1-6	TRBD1	CASSWTGTGLSPLHF	TGTGCCAGCAGTTGGACCGGGACAGGGCTGTCACCCCTCCACTTT
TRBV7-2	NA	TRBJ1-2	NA	CASSLWRDNYGYTF	TGTGCCAGCAGCTTATGGCGGGACAACTATGGCTACACCTTC
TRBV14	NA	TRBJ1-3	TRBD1	CASSRTGGNTIYF	TGTGCCAGCAGCCGGACAGGTGGAAACACCATATATTTT
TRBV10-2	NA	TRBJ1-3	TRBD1	CASSNLPTGLGNTIYF	TGCGCCAGCAGCAATCTTCCGACAGGGTTGGGAAACACCATATATTTT
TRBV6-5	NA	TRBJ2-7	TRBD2	CASSEGLAGGYEQYF	TGTGCCAGCTCTGAGGGTCTAGCGGGGGGGTACGAGCAGTACTTC
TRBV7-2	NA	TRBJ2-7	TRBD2	CATELAGEHEQYF	TGTGCCACCGAACTAGCGGGAGAACACGAGCAGTACTTC
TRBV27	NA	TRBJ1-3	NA	CASSLSRGAGNTIYF	TGTGCCAGCAGTTTATCGAGGGGTGCTGGAAACACCATATATTTT
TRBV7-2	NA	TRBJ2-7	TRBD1	CASSLGQGAQYEQYF	TGTGCCAGCAGCCTAGGACAGGGGGCGCAGTACGAGCAGTACTTC
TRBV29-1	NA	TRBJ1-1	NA	CSVSWGGEAFF	TGCAGCGTCTCATGGGGGGGTGAAGCTTTCTTT
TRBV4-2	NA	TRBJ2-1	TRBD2	CASRSGLGTSSYNEQFF	TGTGCCAGCAGGTCGGGTTTGGGGACTAGCTCCTACAATGAGCAGTTCTTC
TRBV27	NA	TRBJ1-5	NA	CASSLQGNNQPQHF	TGTGCCAGCAGTTTACAGGGGAACAATCAGCCCCAGCATTTT
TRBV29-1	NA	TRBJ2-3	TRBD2	CSVIPSGRPTDTQYF	TGCAGCGTGATCCCTAGCGGGAGGCCCACAGATACGCAGTATTTT
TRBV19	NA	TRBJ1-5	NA	CASQDLTSNQPQHF	TGTGCCAGTCAAGACCTGACTAGCAATCAGCCCCAGCATTTT
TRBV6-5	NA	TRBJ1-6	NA	CASRPGYGNSPLHF	TGTGCCAGCAGGCCAGGGTACGGGAATTCACCCCTCCACTTT
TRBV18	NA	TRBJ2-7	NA	CASSPRKDEQYF	TGTGCCAGTTCCCCCCGAAAAGACGAGCAGTACTTC
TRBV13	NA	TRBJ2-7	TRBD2	CASSERVSGRPRSEQYF	TGTGCCAGCAGCGAAAGGGTTAGCGGGCGCCCTCGGTCCGAGCAGTACTTC
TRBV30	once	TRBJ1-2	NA	CAWSNPGGSYTF	TGTGCCTGGAGTAACCCTGGGGGGAGCTACACCTTC
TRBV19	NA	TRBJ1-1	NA	CASSMGRGRRTEAFF	TGTGCCAGTAGTATGGGACGTGGGCGGAGGACTGAAGCTTTCTTT
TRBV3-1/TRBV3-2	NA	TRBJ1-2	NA	CASSQRINYGYTF	TGTGCCAGCAGCCAGCGGATTAACTATGGCTACACCTTC
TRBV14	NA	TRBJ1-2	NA	CASSQGRNYGYTF	TGTGCCAGCAGCCAAGGACGGAACTATGGCTACACCTTC
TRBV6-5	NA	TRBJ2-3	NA	CASDGEGVTDTQYF	TGTGCCAGCGATGGGGAAGGGGTCACAGATACGCAGTATTTT
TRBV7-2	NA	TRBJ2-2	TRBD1	CASSSGGNTGELFF	TGTGCCAGCAGTTCAGGGGGAAACACCGGGGAGCTGTTTTTT
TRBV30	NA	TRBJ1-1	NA	CAWSYGGEAFF	TGTGCCTGGAGTTACGGGGGTGAAGCTTTCTTT
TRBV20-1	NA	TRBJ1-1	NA	CSASLRGGEAFF	TGCAGTGCTAGTCTGAGGGGGGGGGAAGCTTTCTTT
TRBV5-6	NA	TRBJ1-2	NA	CASSLDGKPNYGYTF	TGTGCCAGCAGCTTGGACGGAAAACCTAACTATGGCTACACCTTC
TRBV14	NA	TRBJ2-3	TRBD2	CASSQVSGLAGGDTQYF	TGTGCCAGCAGCCAAGTCAGCGGACTAGCGGGGGGGGATACGCAGTATTTT
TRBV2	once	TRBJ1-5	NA	CASSVDLYQPQHF	TGTGCCAGCAGCGTTGACCTTTATCAGCCCCAGCATTTT
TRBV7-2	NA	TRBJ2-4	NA	CASSPRPQAKNIQYF	TGTGCCAGCAGCCCCCGACCGCAAGCCAAAAACATTCAGTACTTC
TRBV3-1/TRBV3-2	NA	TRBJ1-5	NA	CASSQDHSNQPQHF	TGTGCCAGCAGCCAAGATCACAGCAATCAGCCCCAGCATTTT
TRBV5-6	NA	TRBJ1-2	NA	CASSFAPDRYYGYTF	TGTGCCAGCAGCTTTGCGCCGGACCGGTACTATGGCTACACCTTC
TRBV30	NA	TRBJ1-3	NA	CAWTGSGNTIYF	TGTGCCTGGACAGGCTCTGGAAACACCATATATTTT
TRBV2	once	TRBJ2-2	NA	CASTLEWTANTGELFF	TGTGCCAGCACCCTAGAATGGACAGCGAACACCGGGGAGCTGTTTTTT
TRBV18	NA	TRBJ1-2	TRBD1	CASSPSPTGVMGYTF	TGTGCCAGCTCACCCTCCCCGACAGGGGTGATGGGCTACACCTTC
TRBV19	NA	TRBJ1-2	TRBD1	CASSPTTGGKGYTF	TGTGCCAGTAGTCCGACGACAGGGGGCAAAGGCTACACCTTC
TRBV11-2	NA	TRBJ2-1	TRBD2	CASSLVGTSRDEQFF	TGTGCCAGCAGCCTGGTAGGGACTAGCAGGGATGAGCAGTTCTTC
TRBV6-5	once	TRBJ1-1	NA	CASSQTNTEAFF	TGTGCCAGCAGTCAGACGAACACTGAAGCTTTCTTT
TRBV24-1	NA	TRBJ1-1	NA	CATSDSALRAFF	TGTGCCACCAGTGATTCGGCCCTGAGGGCTTTCTTT
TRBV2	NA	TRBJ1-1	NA	CASSESRQDPEAFF	TGTGCCAGCAGTGAATCGCGACAGGACCCTGAAGCTTTCTTT
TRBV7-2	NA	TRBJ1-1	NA	CASSFRHDTMNTEAFF	TGTGCCAGCAGCTTTCGGCACGACACGATGAACACTGAAGCTTTCTTT
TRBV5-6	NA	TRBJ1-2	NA	CASSFDRRGYTF	TGTGCCAGCAGCTTTGACCGACGTGGCTACACCTTC
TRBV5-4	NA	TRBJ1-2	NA	CASSLENRANYGYTF	TGTGCCAGCAGCTTGGAGAACAGGGCCAACTATGGCTACACCTTC
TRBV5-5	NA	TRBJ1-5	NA	CASSRTVYSNQPQHF	TGTGCCAGCAGCCGGACAGTTTATAGCAATCAGCCCCAGCATTTT
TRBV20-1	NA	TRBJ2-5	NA	CSASRGAQETQYF	TGCAGTGCTAGTCGAGGGGCGCAAGAGACCCAGTACTTC
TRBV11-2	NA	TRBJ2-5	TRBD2	CASSSRAGVETQYF	TGTGCCAGCAGCTCGCGTGCGGGGGTAGAGACCCAGTACTTC
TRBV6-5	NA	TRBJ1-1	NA	CASSNPLRLTEAFF	TGTGCCAGCAGCAACCCGCTCCGCCTCACTGAAGCTTTCTTT
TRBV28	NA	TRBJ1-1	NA	CASSLRGNTNTEAFF	TGTGCCAGCAGTTTACGGGGAAATACGAACACTGAAGCTTTCTTT
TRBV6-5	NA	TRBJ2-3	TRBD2	CASGDSGGTPDTQYF	TGTGCCAGCGGGGATAGCGGGGGGACCCCAGATACGCAGTATTTT
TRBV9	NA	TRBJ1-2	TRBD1	CASSSWTGLEATYGYTF	TGTGCCAGCAGCTCCTGGACAGGGTTGGAGGCAACCTATGGCTACACCTTC
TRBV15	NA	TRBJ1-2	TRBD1	CATSPPGQGWDNYGYTF	TGTGCCACCAGCCCTCCGGGACAGGGATGGGATAACTATGGCTACACCTTC
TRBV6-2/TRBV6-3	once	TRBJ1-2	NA	CASSRQPNYGYTF	TGTGCCAGCAGCCGACAGCCTAACTATGGCTACACCTTC